This T cell receptor beta chain is from a study of T cell responses to AZD1222 COVID-19 vaccine. Study-level findings and limits: Regions 160-218 and 743-854 dominated among vaccine-associated CD4 TCRs spanning spike. Vaccination with two AZD1222 doses was followed by a rise in Spike-specific TCR breadth and depth. At baseline, seropositivity was found in only a handful of AZD1222 recipients.

As for this clone: As yet, its antigen is unknown.

Measured with immunoSEQ multiplex PCR; TCRdb has only the in-frame clones, and not every one. The sample carries roughly 93,000 clones, 75% to 90% recorded once. Between the trimmed V and J ends, which lost 3 bases and 1 base, there was a span of 19 bases. The germline CDR1 and CDR2 sequences are SGHTA and FQGNSA. This CDR3 comprises 17 residues. The chain recombines TRBV7-2 with TRBJ2-7; D remains ambiguous. The sample here was peripheral blood, taken on day 0 of AZD1222 vaccination. The TCR sequence derives from an adult in good health. The CDR3 DNA is TGTGCCAGCAGCTTTATAGCCCCGGCGAGAACATCCTACGAGCAGTACTTC. It encodes CASSFIAPARTSYEQYF.